The 28 T cell receptor beta chains in this list originate from one sample, sequenced in a study of cytomegalovirus exposure and HLA in healthy donors. PCR amplification relied on 60 Vbeta primers (plus 13 Jbeta primers). Produced via immunoSEQ multiplex PCR; TCRdb's table is partial and in-frame only. This sample has 150,000 to 200,000 clones, with just under 80% found just once. Sequenced sample: PBMCs. These receptors were obtained from a female donor in good health and CMV-seronegative.

The rearrangement joins TRBV7-9 to TRBJ1-2; D possibly corresponds to TRBD1 (6 bases). V lost 5 bases, J lost 6 bases, and 16 bases lay in between. Germline values: CDR1 SEHNR, CDR2 FQNEAQ (reference sequence). The CDR3 has 14 residues. The CDR3, as DNA: TGTGCCAGCAGCCTCTCCCTACAGGGAAATGGCTACACCTTC. Its translation is CASSLSLQGNGYTF.

The chain couples TRBV5-1 to TRBJ2-2; tentative D call: TRBD2 (5 bases). Germline CDR1 SGHRS, CDR2 YFSETQ. The CDR3 loop spans 15 amino acids. Trimming stripped 3 bases from V and 2 bases from J, with 11 bases between. This chain's CDR3 is CASSSSSGNTGELFF. CDR3 DNA: TGCGCCAGCAGCTCCTCCTCGGGAAACACCGGGGAGCTGTTTTTT. The full variable domain, rest sourced from reference TRBV5-1 and TRBJ2-2, is KAGVTQTPRYLIKTRGQQVTLSCSPISGHRSVSWYQQTPGQGLQFLFEYFSETQRNKGNFPGRFSGRQFSNSRSEMNVSTLELGDSALYLCASSSSSGNTGELFFGEGSRLTVL.

This clone came up a few times. V usage is TRBV6-5 and J usage is TRBJ2-7; a weak D match, TRBD2 (5 bases). Trimming cost V 5 bases and J 9 bases, with 17 bases left between them. Germline CDR1 reads MNHEY; CDR2 reads SVGAGI. The CDR3 consists of 13 residues. Here the CDR3 DNA reads TGTGCCAGCAGTCCCCCCGCCGGGAACGGGCAGTACTTC. Protein sequence: CASSPPAGNGQYF.

The rearrangement links TRBV10-3 to TRBJ2-6; 10 bases align to TRBD2. Unmatched junction bases numbered 1, after V lost 6 bases and J lost 2 bases. The CDR3 runs to 15 residues. The germline V gene encodes CDR1 ENHRY and CDR2 SYGVKD. Here the CDR3 DNA reads TGTGCCATCAGAGGGACTAGCGCTGGGGCCAACGTCCTGACTTTC. Translation gives CAIRGTSAGANVLTF.

The chain recombines TRBV29-1 with TRBJ2-3; TRBD1 agrees at 7 bases. The germline V gene encodes CDR1 SQVTM and CDR2 ANQGSEA. The CDR3 totals 12 residues. Trimming took 6 bases from V and 7 from J; bases not matched to a gene: 7. CDR3 nucleotides: TGCAGCGTGTACCGGGACAGTTATACGCAGTATTTT. Translation gives CSVYRDSYTQYF.

This chain uses TRBV19 with TRBJ2-3; a weak D match, TRBD1 (5 bases). Per germline, CDR1 LNHDA and CDR2 SQIVND (reference sequence). The CDR3 has 14 residues. The CDR3: CPLPRVQCTDTQYF. In DNA, the CDR3 is TGTCCCCTCCCCAGGGTTCAGTGCACAGATACGCAGTATTTT.

J is TRBJ1-4 and V is TRBV27; 7 bases match TRBD1. This CDR3 comprises 16 residues. The J segment lost 3 bases and the V segment lost 3 bases, leaving 7 bases of the junction unmatched. Germline V lookup: CDR1 MNHEY, CDR2 SMNVEV (reference sequence). CDR3 sequence (DNA): TGTGCCAGCAGTTTGGGTTTGGGGACAGCTAATGAAAAACTGTTTTTT. It encodes CASSLGLGTANEKLFF.

The V and J genes are TRBV4-3 and TRBJ1-1; TRBD1 matches at 7 bases. The CDR3 covers 16 residues. Germline CDR1 LGHNA, CDR2 YSLEER. With 0 bases clipped from V and 2 bases from J, the junction kept 6 bases outside the gene matches. DNA of the CDR3: TGCGCCAGCAGCCAAGAGATGGGACAGCTTAACACTGAAGCTTTCTTT. Translated, it gives CASSQEMGQLNTEAFF.

CDR3 sequence: CASSYLDRSTDTQYF. In DNA, the CDR3 is TGTGCCAGCAGTTACTTGGACAGGAGCACAGATACGCAGTATTTT. This rearrangement joins TRBV6-5 to TRBJ2-3; 7 bases match TRBD1. V was pared by 1 base and J by 0 bases, with 1 base of the junction left unmatched. The CDR3 covers 15 residues. Germline V gene data show CDR1 as MNHEY and CDR2 as SVGAGI.

This sequence joins TRBV5-4 and TRBJ2-3, with 10 bases matching TRBD2. The CDR3 consists of 15 residues. V dropped 2 bases and J dropped 3; count of bases not matched to a gene: 3. CDR1 and CDR2 from the germline V gene are SGHNT and YYREEE (reference sequence). As DNA, the CDR3 is TGTGCCAGCAGCTTCCCAGCGGGAGGGACAGATACGCAGTATTTT. It codes for CASSFPAGGTDTQYF.

CDR3 sequence: CASGTEQIYEAFF. The CDR3 DNA reads as TGTGCCAGCGGGACAGAACAAATTTATGAAGCTTTCTTT. The chain couples TRBV2 to TRBJ1-1; 7 nucleotides agree with TRBD1. The germline V gene has CDR1 SNHLY and CDR2 FYNNEI. Germline trimming cut 8 bases from V and 7 bases from J; bases unmatched to any gene: 10. CDR3 length: 13 amino acids.

The chain is built from TRBV19 and TRBJ1-1; weak D call: TRBD1 (6 bases). The CDR3 is made up of 15 amino acids. V lost 5 bases and J 1 base, leaving 14 bases between the germline ends. Looked up from germline, CDR1 is LNHDA and CDR2 is SQIVND (reference sequence). The DNA of the CDR3 is TGTGCCAGTAGTTCACAGGGTTTGGGGAACACTGAAGCTTTCTTT. The encoded protein is CASSSQGLGNTEAFF.

The rearrangement joins TRBV4-1 to TRBJ1-2, with D tentatively TRBD1 (6 bases). The CDR3 is 16 amino acids. Germline assignment: CDR1 MGHRA and CDR2 YSYEKL. V was trimmed by 4 bases and J by 6 bases, leaving 21 bases between them. DNA for the CDR3: TGCGCCAGCAGCCGAGCGGTCGGGGCAGGGGAGAATGGCTACACCTTC. It codes for CASSRAVGAGENGYTF.

On this clone itself: An end of the junction does not agree with germline; a read error may underlie this. The chain has TRBV7-9 and TRBJ2-7; no clear D. This CDR3 contains 12 residues. The V gene's germline CDR1 is SEHNR and CDR2 FQNEAQ (reference sequence). The CDR3 reads CSSSLANYEQYF. CDR3 nucleotide sequence: TGTTCCAGCAGCTTAGCTAACTACGAGCAGTACTTC.

The rearrangement joins TRBV2 to TRBJ2-3; D is possibly TRBD2 (6 bases). Germline loops: CDR1 SNHLY, CDR2 FYNNEI. Trimming took 3 bases from V and 4 from J, leaving 20 bases between them. This CDR3 has 17 amino acids. The CDR3 protein is CASSEIYTGAVADTQYF. CDR3 in DNA: TGTGCCAGCAGTGAGATATATACGGGAGCGGTAGCAGATACGCAGTATTTT.

The chain recombines TRBV5-3 with TRBJ2-5; tentatively, D is TRBD1 (5 bases). TRBV5-3 is given ORF status, its function remaining uncertain. This CDR3 is built from 15 residues. V gave up 0 bases and J gave up 5 bases, with 14 bases separating them. CDR3 region: CARSLATKGRETQYF. The CDR3 DNA reads as TGTGCCAGAAGCTTGGCAACGAAGGGGCGGGAGACCCAGTACTTC.

The gene calls are TRBV9 and TRBJ2-1, with 12 positions matching TRBD2. V dropped 2 bases and J dropped 7; count of bases not matched to a gene: 7. The CDR3 covers 16 residues. Germline V gene sequence: CDR1 SGDLS, CDR2 YYNGEE. The CDR3 coding sequence is TGTGCCAGCAGCGTGACGACTAGCGGGGGAAGGAATGAGCAGTTCTTC. Amino acids: CASSVTTSGGRNEQFF. Supplemented by reference TRBV9 and TRBJ2-1, the full variable domain reads DSGVTQTPKHLITATGQRVTLRCSPRSGDLSVYWYQQSLDQGLQFLIQYYNGEERAKGNILERFSAQQFPDLHSELNLSSLELGDSALYFCASSVTTSGGRNEQFFGPGTRLTVL.

The rearrangement uses TRBV28 and TRBJ2-3, with D perhaps matching TRBD2 (6 bases). This CDR3 spans 16 amino acids. V lost 1 base and J 0 bases, leaving 11 bases between the germline ends. In germline, CDR1 is MDHEN, CDR2 SYDVKM. CDR3 sequence reads: CASSLSGVWSTDTQYF. CDR3 coding DNA: TGTGCCAGCAGTTTATCGGGGGTCTGGAGCACAGATACGCAGTATTTT.

The CDR3 protein is CASSRGQGVTDTQYF. In nucleotides, the CDR3 is TGCGCCAGCTCCCGAGGACAAGGGGTCACAGATACGCAGTATTTT. This chain connects TRBV5-1 to TRBJ2-3, with a possible D match to TRBD1 (5 bases). In germline, CDR1 is SGHRS, CDR2 YFSETQ. Trimming pared 7 bases from V and 2 bases from J, leaving 17 bases between. CDR3 length: 15 residues.

The chain employs TRBV28 and TRBJ2-7; 8 nucleotides line up with TRBD2. Germline V gene data show CDR1 as MDHEN and CDR2 as SYDVKM. The trim removed 6 bases at V and 2 bases at J, leaving 6 bases unmatched. This CDR3 has 14 amino acids. CDR3 coding DNA: TGTGCCAGCAGGACTAGCGTCAGTCCCTACGAGCAGTACTTC. Its protein is CASRTSVSPYEQYF. The full variable domain, with the rest looked up from reference TRBV28 and TRBJ2-7, is DVKVTQSSRYLVKRTGEKVFLECVQDMDHENMFWYRQDPGLGLRLIYFSYDVKMKEKGDIPEGYSVSREKKERFSLILESASTNQTSMYLCASRTSVSPYEQYFGPGTRLTVT.

This clone occurred once. The J gene is TRBJ2-3, the V gene TRBV9; 8 positions match TRBD2. CDR1 and CDR2 (germline): SGDLS, YYNGEE. J gave up 3 bases and V 0 bases, and 3 bases lay outside the gene matches. The CDR3 loop spans 15 amino acids. The CDR3 DNA reads TGTGCCAGCAGCGTAGTGTCGGGAGGGACAGATACGCAGTATTTT. Amino acid sequence: CASSVVSGGTDTQYF.

The V gene is TRBV5-1, the J gene TRBJ2-1, with 8 nucleotides matching TRBD1. V trimming: 1 base; J trimming: 7 bases; junction bases outside the gene matches: 10. In germline, CDR1 is SGHRS, CDR2 YFSETQ. The CDR3 spans 16 residues. CDR3 sequence: CASSLSGQGSANEQFF. The CDR3 DNA is TGCGCCAGCAGCTTGTCAGGACAGGGTAGCGCGAATGAGCAGTTCTTC.

The rearrangement uses TRBV7-2 and TRBJ1-2; 8 nucleotides align to TRBD1. V lost 5 bases, J lost 8 bases, and 10 bases stayed unmatched. The CDR3 is made up of 14 amino acids. Germline loops: CDR1 SGHTA, CDR2 FQGNSA. Written as DNA, the CDR3 is TGTGCCAGCAGCCCTAAATCAGGGGGCCGCGGCTACACCTTC. Translated, it gives CASSPKSGGRGYTF.

The chain links TRBV2 to TRBJ1-5; D may be TRBD1 (6 bases). The germline CDR1 and CDR2 sequences are SNHLY and FYNNEI. CDR3 length: 15 residues. V lost 2 bases and J 0 bases, leaving 8 bases between the germline ends. The CDR3 sequence: CASSERGNSNQPQHF. For the CDR3, the DNA is TGTGCCAGCAGTGAAAGGGGGAATAGCAATCAGCCCCAGCATTTT.

The count of this clone is one. V and J are TRBV2 and TRBJ2-5, with 10 bases aligning to TRBD1. TRBJ2-7 matches the DNA end more closely, so the J call is doubtful. The CDR3 has 13 amino acids. Germline lookup yields CDR1 SNHLY and CDR2 FYNNEI. The CDR3 bases are TGTGCCAGCAGTCGGGACAGGGGTGGCGAGCAGTACTTC. Its translation is CASSRDRGGEQYF.

V is TRBV28 and J is TRBJ1-4, with 11 bases matching TRBD1. V was pared by 4 bases and J by 6 bases, with 4 bases of the junction left unmatched. CDR1 MDHEN and CDR2 SYDVKM come from the germline V gene. The CDR3 has 15 residues. The CDR3 reads CASSSPGQGDEKLFF. In DNA form, the CDR3 reads TGTGCCAGCAGTTCCCCGGGACAGGGGGATGAAAAACTGTTTTTT.

The V call is TRBV7-3, the J call TRBJ2-5, with 9 bases lining up with TRBD1. This CDR3 comprises 15 residues. With V trimmed by 2 bases and J by 2 bases, 3 bases remained unmatched. The germline V gene encodes CDR1 SGHTA and CDR2 FQGTGA. CDR3 residues: CASSLGTGSQETQYF. The CDR3, as DNA: TGTGCCAGCAGCTTAGGGACAGGGAGTCAAGAGACCCAGTACTTC.

This clone was counted a few times. The genes are TRBV2 and TRBJ2-1; 8 bases are shared with TRBD1. Germline assignment: CDR1 SNHLY and CDR2 FYNNEI. The V gene end was trimmed by 6 bases and the J gene end by 5 bases; junction bases not matched to a gene: 3. The CDR3 has 13 amino acids. CDR3 in DNA: TGTGCCAGCAGGGAGACAGGGGACAATGAGCAGTTCTTC. Amino acid sequence: CASRETGDNEQFF.